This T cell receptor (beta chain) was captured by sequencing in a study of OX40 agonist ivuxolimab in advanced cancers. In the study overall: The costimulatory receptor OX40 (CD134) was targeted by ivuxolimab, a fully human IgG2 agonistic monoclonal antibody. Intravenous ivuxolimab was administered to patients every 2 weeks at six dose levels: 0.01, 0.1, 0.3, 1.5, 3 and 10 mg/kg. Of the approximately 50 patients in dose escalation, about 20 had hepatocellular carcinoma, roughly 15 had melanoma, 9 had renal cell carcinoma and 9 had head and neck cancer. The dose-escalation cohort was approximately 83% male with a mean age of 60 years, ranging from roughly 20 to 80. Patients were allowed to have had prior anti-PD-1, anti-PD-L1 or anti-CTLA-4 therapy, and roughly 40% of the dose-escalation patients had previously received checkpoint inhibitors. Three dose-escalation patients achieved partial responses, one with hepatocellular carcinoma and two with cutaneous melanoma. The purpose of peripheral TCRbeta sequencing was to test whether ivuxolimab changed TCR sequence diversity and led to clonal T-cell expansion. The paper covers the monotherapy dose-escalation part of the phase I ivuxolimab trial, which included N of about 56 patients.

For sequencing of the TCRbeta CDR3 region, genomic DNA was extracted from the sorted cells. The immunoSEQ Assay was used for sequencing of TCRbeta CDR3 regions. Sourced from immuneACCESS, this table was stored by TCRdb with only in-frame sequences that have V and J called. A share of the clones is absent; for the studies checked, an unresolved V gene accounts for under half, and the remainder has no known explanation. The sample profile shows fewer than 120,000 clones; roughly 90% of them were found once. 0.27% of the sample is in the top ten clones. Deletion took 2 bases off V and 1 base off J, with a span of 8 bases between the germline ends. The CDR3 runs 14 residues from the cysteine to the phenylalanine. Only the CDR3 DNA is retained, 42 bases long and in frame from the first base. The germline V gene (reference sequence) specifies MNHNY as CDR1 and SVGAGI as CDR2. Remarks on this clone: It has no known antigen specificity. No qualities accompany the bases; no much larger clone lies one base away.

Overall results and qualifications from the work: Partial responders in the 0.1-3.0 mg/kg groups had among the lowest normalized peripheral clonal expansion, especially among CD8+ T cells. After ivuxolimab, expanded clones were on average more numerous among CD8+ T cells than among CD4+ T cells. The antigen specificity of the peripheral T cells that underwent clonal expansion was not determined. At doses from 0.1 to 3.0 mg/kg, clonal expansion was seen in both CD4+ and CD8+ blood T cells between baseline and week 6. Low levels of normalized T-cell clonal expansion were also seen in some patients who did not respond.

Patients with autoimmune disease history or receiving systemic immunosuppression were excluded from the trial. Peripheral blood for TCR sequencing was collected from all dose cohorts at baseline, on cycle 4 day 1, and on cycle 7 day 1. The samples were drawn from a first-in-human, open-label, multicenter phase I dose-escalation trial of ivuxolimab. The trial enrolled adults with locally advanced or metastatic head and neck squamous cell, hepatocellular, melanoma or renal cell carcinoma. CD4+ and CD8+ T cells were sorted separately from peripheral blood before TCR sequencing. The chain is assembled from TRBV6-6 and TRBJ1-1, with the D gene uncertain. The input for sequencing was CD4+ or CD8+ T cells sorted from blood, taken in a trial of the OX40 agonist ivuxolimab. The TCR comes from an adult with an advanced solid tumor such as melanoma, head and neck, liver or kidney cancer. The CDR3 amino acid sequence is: CASSYEVGNTEAFF. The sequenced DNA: TGTGCCAGCAGTTACGAGGTAGGGAACACTGAAGCTTTCTTT.